This T cell receptor beta chain came from a study of T cell responses to AZD1222 COVID-19 vaccine. Study-wide findings and caveats: Repertoire samples came only from after the peak T cell response.

Profiling relied on immunoSEQ multiplex PCR, and the TCRdb table lists in-frame clones only, not all of them. Of 150,000 or so clones listed, around 94% are singletons. The CDR3 covers 14 residues. Trimming pared 2 bases from V and 2 bases from J, leaving 10 bases between. Germline V CDR1 and CDR2: MNHEY, SVGEGT. Details on this clone: What it recognizes is unknown.

The sequencing here drew on peripheral blood, taken 28 days after the second AZD1222 dose. The chain has TRBV6-2 or TRBV6-3 and TRBJ2-7, with D maybe TRBD1 (5 bases). The clonotype originates from an adult who received the AZD1222 COVID-19 vaccine. Here the CDR3 DNA reads TGTGCCAGCAGTTACCTTCAGGGTACCTACGAGCAGTACTTC. Encoded protein: CASSYLQGTYEQYF.